Sequencing of this TCR beta chain was carried out in a study of T cell responses to AZD1222 COVID-19 vaccine. General study results and limits: The study identified only a handful of AZD1222 recipients as seropositive at baseline.

Losses at the gene ends were 2 bases for V and 0 bases for J; bases not matched to a gene: 15. CDR1 is SGHRS, CDR2 YFSETQ, per germline. The CDR3 has 19 amino acids. Concerning this clone: The target antigen is unknown.

Assay: immunoSEQ multiplex PCR; the TCRdb copy retains only in-frame clones and omits some. The sample lists 120,000 to 150,000 clones; around 88% were seen once. The TCR comes from an adult in good health. The chain joins TRBV5-1 to TRBJ2-3, with 7 positions matching TRBD2. Sequencing used peripheral blood, obtained on day 0 of AZD1222 vaccination. CDR3 residues: CASSFGLMTAGGSTDTQYF. DNA of the CDR3: TGCGCCAGCAGCTTCGGTCTTATGACCGCCGGGGGGAGCACAGATACGCAGTATTTT. Based on the CDR3 plus reference TRBV5-1 and TRBJ2-3, the full variable domain is KAGVTQTPRYLIKTRGQQVTLSCSPISGHRSVSWYQQTPGQGLQFLFEYFSETQRNKGNFPGRFSGRQFSNSRSEMNVSTLELGDSALYLCASSFGLMTAGGSTDTQYFGPGTRLTVL.